This paragraph covers one T cell receptor (beta chain) sequence. No cognate antigen has been identified for it. Base qualities are missing; no much larger clone stands one base away. Ophthalmopathy patients had moderately to severely active disease, with a Clinical Activity Score of 3 or more, a NOSPECS grade of 4 or more, and a disease duration of less than 3 months. Patients with uncontrolled infections, other autoimmune diseases, pregnancy or lactation were excluded. Diagnoses relied on clinical symptoms, serum thyroxine and TRAb, thyroid ultrasound and orbital computed tomography. PBMCs were isolated from roughly 10 ml of fresh peripheral blood by Ficoll-Paque density gradient centrifugation. Total RNA was extracted using Trizol reagent, and RNA quality was assessed on an Agilent 2100 Bioanalyzer. Amplification of TCR beta CDR3 regions was carried out from RNA transcripts. A first-round RT-PCR of the TCR CDR3 used the HTBI primer set with the Qiagen OneStep RT-PCR kit. Libraries were constructed in a second round of multiplex PCR, after which size selection and purification were carried out. Sequencing of the libraries was done on an Illumina HiSeq2000 using paired-end 100 bp reads. The authors processed their data as follows. Raw data were processed with SOAPnuke, discarding reads with adapters, uncalled bases, mean Phred below 15, or no exact constant-primer or identifier match. High-quality paired reads were merged using COPE v1.2.5, and each unique nucleotide sequence was defined as a clonotype. Clonotypes were aligned to IMGT TRBV, TRBD and TRBJ reference segments using MiTCR v1.1. Only V-J combinations with frequency above 0.0001, covering 99% to 99.2% of repertoires, were analysed. A TCS score was defined as the ratio of F50 (clonal expansion) to E x V (chaos), with BLOSUM62-based TCRdist applied between CDR3 peptides within each V-J. Welch's t-statistics and random forest reduced some 510 V-J features to roughly 13, which were used in a naive Bayes classifier (R e1071). TCRdb applied fastp at Q25 and MiXCR to the public reads, then kept only in-frame beta chains. All rows with the same CDR3 protein become a single entry with the most common DNA and genes. The V and J calls and clone size come from TCRdb's table, not from the authors' own analysis. This sample holds 600,000 or so distinct CDR3 sequences; approximately 15% were observed only once. Together, the top ten hold 7.1% of the sample.

The data derive from a study of T cells in Graves' hyperthyroidism and ophthalmopathy (dated by TCRdb to the late 2010s). For context, the study as a whole: Peripheral blood samples were taken at initial diagnosis, before any treatment was given. To identify distinguishing TCR V-J signatures, a discovery cohort of about a hundred patients was used, comprising some 43 with Graves' ophthalmopathy and around 60 with stable Graves' hyperthyroidism. Prospective prediction of ophthalmopathy was tested in an independent validation cohort consisting of under 20 hyperthyroidism patients and approximately 16 patients who later progressed to ophthalmopathy. The 90 or so discovery patients were randomly split 7:3 into training and test sets. The study also compared thyroid tissue and blood T-cell repertoires from several Graves' hyperthyroidism patients. Following sampling, methimazole starting at 30 mg daily was given to hyperthyroidism patients, and high-dose intravenous methylprednisolone was given to ophthalmopathy patients. The paper reports TCR Vbeta CDR3 sequencing of more than 120 peripheral blood samples: approximately 41 ophthalmopathy, approximately 74 hyperthyroidism and approximately 17 progressor patients.

The study at large found these results: In validation, the model predicted progression to ophthalmopathy a median of 6.5 months before onset, with roughly 70% sensitivity and almost 75% specificity. Most expanded thyroid clonotypes (frequency above 0.001) were also detected in blood, suggesting blood repertoires may reflect thyroid immune responses. No statistical method was used to set the sample size in advance, and investigators knew the group allocation. In cross-validation, a model built on a 13 V-J signature told ophthalmopathy apart from stable hyperthyroidism with over 85% sensitivity and approximately 81% specificity, and in testing the same model reached 80%/75%.

The clonotype originates from a woman aged 18-30 years with Graves' ophthalmopathy. The sample was blood.

The CDR3 is CASSLDIGRGAYNEQFF. The DNA is TGTGCCAGCAGCTTAGATATAGGGAGAGGGGCCTACAATGAGCAGTTCTTC. The sequence links TRBV11-1 to TRBJ2-1; the D assignment is uncertain and may be TRBD1 or TRBD2, with 5 bases supporting each. The CDR3 starts with the cysteine, ends with the phenylalanine, and has 17 residues. Only the CDR3 portion is preserved as DNA: 51 bases, with reading frame beginning at the first base. V is cut by 1 base and J by 2 bases, and the space between the germline ends is 15 bases. The germline V gene (reference sequence) specifies SGHAT as CDR1 and FQDESV as CDR2.